The 22 T cell receptor beta chains given below trace back to one sample, sequenced in a study of control samples from healthy donors and cancer patients. Measured with immunoSEQ multiplex PCR; TCRdb has only the in-frame clones, and not every one. The repertoire holds tens of thousands of clones, with 80% as singletons. Input material: blood. Receptors were obtained from a man aged 65 to 85 in good health.

This clone occurred once. The V and J genes are TRBV2 and TRBJ2-7, with 10 positions matching TRBD1. CDR1 is SNHLY, CDR2 FYNNEI, per germline. The CDR3 extends over 15 amino acids. The V gene end was trimmed by 6 bases and the J gene end by 1 base; junction bases not matched to a gene: 6. This chain's CDR3 is CASRRDRGESYEQYF. In DNA, the CDR3 is TGTGCCAGCAGGCGGGACAGGGGAGAATCCTACGAGCAGTACTTC. Supplemented by reference TRBV2 and TRBJ2-7, the full variable domain reads EPEVTQTPSHQVTQMGQEVILRCVPISNHLYFYWYRQILGQKVEFLVSFYNNEISEKSEIFDDQFSVERPDGSNFTLKIRSTKLEDSAMYFCASRRDRGESYEQYFGPGTRLTVT.

The chain employs TRBV12-3 or TRBV12-4 and TRBJ2-7; D not certain. V was cut by 3 bases and J by 7 bases, with 13 bases left in between. CDR3 length equals 13 residues. The CDR3: CASSFGITAEQYF. The CDR3 DNA follows: TGTGCCAGCAGTTTCGGAATAACCGCAGAGCAGTACTTC.

The chain combines TRBV2 with TRBJ1-5; no firm D call. The CDR3 spans 12 residues. The V gene's germline CDR1 is SNHLY and CDR2 FYNNEI. Trimming shortened V by 1 base and J by 2 bases, and 0 bases separated the two germline ends. CDR3 coding DNA: TGTGCCAGCAGTGAAGGCAATCAGCCCCAGCATTTT. Translation gives CASSEGNQPQHF.

This clone was recorded only once. The chain joins TRBV6-5 to TRBJ1-2; the D is unclear. The CDR3 has 15 residues. The germline gives CDR1 MNHEY, CDR2 SVGAGI. Trimming cost V 5 bases and J 0 bases, with 13 bases left between them. The CDR3 here is CASSTRTAANYGYTF. For the CDR3, the DNA is TGTGCCAGCAGTACCAGGACTGCAGCTAACTATGGCTACACCTTC.

This clone turned up a few times. This rearrangement joins TRBV14 to TRBJ2-5; D perhaps matches TRBD2 (5 bases). The ends were cut back, 4 bases at V and 5 bases at J, with 17 bases in the middle. This CDR3 is built from 15 residues. Germline V gene lookup returns CDR1 SGHDN and CDR2 FVKESK. The CDR3 DNA is TGTGCCAGCAGCCCGCGGGCCCCGGCCGAGGAGACCCAGTACTTC. Its translation: CASSPRAPAEETQYF.

V and J are TRBV7-8 and TRBJ1-6; 11 nucleotides line up with TRBD1. This CDR3 is built from 14 residues. Germline CDR1 and CDR2: SGHVS and FQNEAQ. Trimming removed 6 bases from V and 7 bases from J; junction bases left unmatched: 2. This CDR3 reads CASSWDRGNSPLHF. DNA for the CDR3: TGTGCCAGCAGTTGGGACAGGGGGAATTCACCCCTCCACTTT. The whole variable domain, filled in from reference TRBV7-8 and TRBJ1-6, reads GAGVSQSPRYKVAKRGQDVALRCDPISGHVSLFWYQQALGQGPEFLTYFQNEAQLDKSGLPSDRFFAERPEGSVSTLKIQRTQQEDSAVYLCASSWDRGNSPLHFGNGTRLTVT.

In this sample, this clone turned up a few times. The chain joins TRBV30 to TRBJ2-3; the D is unclear. Trimming took off 4 bases at V and 2 bases at J, with 10 bases between the two ends. This CDR3 is built from 13 residues. The V gene's germline CDR1 is GTSNPN and CDR2 SVGIG (reference sequence). CDR3 in amino acids: CAWTPTFTDTQYF. The CDR3 DNA is TGTGCCTGGACCCCTACCTTCACAGATACGCAGTATTTT.

This clone was seen a few times. The chain links TRBV2 to TRBJ1-1; TRBD1 might be the D (5 bases). V dropped 5 bases and J dropped 11 bases, with 12 bases sitting between them. The CDR3 runs to 11 residues. In germline, CDR1 is SNHLY, CDR2 FYNNEI. The CDR3 region is CASSRGTGAFF. CDR3 sequence (DNA): TGTGCCAGCAGTAGGGGTACGGGGGCTTTCTTT.

The sample holds a few counts of this clone. The J gene is TRBJ1-5, the V gene TRBV6-1; D call uncertain. The CDR3 runs to 13 residues. CDR1 and CDR2 (germline): MNHNS, SASEGT. Between the trimmed V and J ends, which lost 0 bases and 5 bases, there was a span of 5 bases. The CDR3 is CASSEAQDQPQHF. The DNA of the CDR3 is TGTGCCAGCAGTGAAGCCCAAGATCAGCCCCAGCATTTT.

The chain has TRBV10-2 and TRBJ1-2; no definite D call. The CDR3 covers 13 residues. Between the trimmed V and J ends, which lost 4 bases and 1 base, there was a span of 7 bases. Germline lookup yields CDR1 WSHSY and CDR2 SAAADI. CDR3 region: CASSGNINYGYTF. The DNA for the CDR3 is TGCGCCAGCAGTGGGAACATTAACTATGGCTACACCTTC.

The chain links TRBV7-9 to TRBJ2-7, with D tentatively TRBD1 (6 bases). CDR1 SEHNR and CDR2 FQNEAQ come from the germline V gene (reference sequence). The CDR3 covers 18 residues. Trimming removed 1 base at V and 6 bases at J, with 25 bases between. This chain's CDR3 is CASSLERQGPISSVEQYF. The DNA for the CDR3 is TGTGCCAGCAGCTTAGAAAGGCAGGGGCCCATTTCTTCCGTCGAGCAGTACTTC.

The chain combines TRBV2 with TRBJ1-1, with D perhaps TRBD1 (6 bases). CDR1 is SNHLY, CDR2 FYNNEI, per germline. V was clipped by 8 bases and J by 2 bases, with 15 bases between them. The CDR3 sequence is 14 residues long. The CDR3 DNA reads TGTGCCAGCGTGGAGACAGGTTTTAACACTGAAGCTTTCTTT. This gives the protein CASVETGFNTEAFF. Full variable domain (rest looked up from reference TRBV2 and TRBJ1-1): EPEVTQTPSHQVTQMGQEVILRCVPISNHLYFYWYRQILGQKVEFLVSFYNNEISEKSEIFDDQFSVERPDGSNFTLKIRSTKLEDSAMYFCASVETGFNTEAFFGQGTRLTVV.

This clone was recorded a few times. The genes are TRBV18 and TRBJ1-2, with TRBD1 identical over 9 bases. Germline V gives CDR1 KGHSH, CDR2 LQKENI. With V trimmed by 5 bases and J by 5 bases, 9 bases remained unmatched. This CDR3 comprises 15 residues. The CDR3 spells CASSSTGGAGYGYTF. CDR3 sequence (DNA): TGTGCCAGCTCATCTACAGGGGGCGCAGGGTATGGCTACACCTTC.

V usage is TRBV27 and J usage is TRBJ2-1; 8 nucleotides line up with TRBD2. CDR1 is MNHEY and CDR2 is SMNVEV in the germline V gene (reference sequence). V lost 2 bases and J lost 9; bases outside the gene matches: 9. This CDR3 is built from 15 residues. The CDR3 bases are TGTGCCAGCAGTTTACTGGCGGGAGGTAGGGGTGAGCAGTTCTTC. This encodes CASSLLAGGRGEQFF.

This clone appeared a few times. The gene calls are TRBV18 and TRBJ2-4; 7 nucleotides match TRBD2. Germline V gene data show CDR1 as KGHSH and CDR2 as LQKENI. The CDR3 is 18 amino acids. J lost 2 bases, V lost 1 base, and 11 bases had no gene match. This CDR3 is CASSPRGAGASTKNIQYF. The CDR3 DNA is TGTGCCAGCTCACCACGTGGGGCGGGAGCGTCGACCAAAAACATTCAGTACTTC. The full variable domain, completed using reference TRBV18 and TRBJ2-4, is NAGVMQNPRHLVRRRGQEARLRCSPMKGHSHVYWYRQLPEEGLKFMVYLQKENIIDESGMPKERFSAEFPKEGPSILRIQQVVRGDSAAYFCASSPRGAGASTKNIQYFGAGTRLSVL.

This clone was counted only a few times. This chain connects TRBV6-6 to TRBJ1-1; 9 nucleotides align to TRBD1. The junction had 7 bases not matched to a gene; V was cut back by 2 bases and J by 3 bases. The CDR3 is 16 residues long. CDR1 MNHNY and CDR2 SVGAGI come from the germline V gene (reference sequence). This CDR3 reads CASSYGTGKGHTEAFF. The CDR3 bases are TGTGCCAGCAGTTACGGGACAGGGAAGGGGCACACTGAAGCTTTCTTT.

The V and J genes are TRBV3-1 (or the pseudogene TRBV3-2) and TRBJ1-5; tentative D call: TRBD1 (6 bases). The CDR3 is made up of 13 amino acids. CDR1 and CDR2 (germline): LGHDT, YNNKEL (reference sequence). Trimming took off 5 bases at V and 10 bases at J, with 15 bases between the two ends. DNA of the CDR3: TGTGCCAGCAGCACAGACATGACAGGACCCCAGCATTTT. It specifies CASSTDMTGPQHF.

The chain has TRBV9 and TRBJ2-5, with TRBD2 matching over 9 bases. This CDR3 spans 18 amino acids. Germline CDR1 SGDLS, CDR2 YYNGEE. Losses at the gene ends were 3 bases for V and 0 bases for J; bases not matched to a gene: 12. CDR3 loop: CASSASLELAGHQETQYF. In nucleotides, the CDR3 is TGTGCCAGCAGCGCCTCGCTCGAACTAGCGGGCCACCAAGAGACCCAGTACTTC. Combining the CDR3 with reference TRBV9 and TRBJ2-5 gives the whole variable domain DSGVTQTPKHLITATGQRVTLRCSPRSGDLSVYWYQQSLDQGLQFLIQYYNGEERAKGNILERFSAQQFPDLHSELNLSSLELGDSALYFCASSASLELAGHQETQYFGPGTRLLVL.

The chain couples TRBV27 to TRBJ2-5; 14 bases line up with TRBD2. CDR1 is MNHEY, CDR2 SMNVEV, per germline (reference sequence). The V and J ends lost 5 bases and 5 bases, in that order; junction bases with no gene match: 16. CDR3 size: 19 residues. The CDR3 loop is CASSLLGLAGGEGMETQYF. CDR3 nucleotides: TGTGCCAGCAGTCTCCTAGGACTAGCGGGGGGCGAGGGCATGGAGACCCAGTACTTC.

V gene TRBV11-2 combines with J gene TRBJ2-7; no firm D call. This CDR3 contains 14 residues. Germline assignment: CDR1 SGHAT and CDR2 FQNNGV. V was shortened by 1 base and J by 9 bases, with 16 bases between the two germline ends. For the CDR3, the DNA is TGTGCCAGCAGCTTAGCCGATAGTGGGCTAGGGCAGTACTTC. Its translation: CASSLADSGLGQYF.

The chain is built from TRBV12-5 and TRBJ2-7; D is uncertain. The germline V gene has CDR1 LGHNT and CDR2 FRNRAP. This CDR3 has 16 residues. Trimming shortened V by 0 bases and J by 6 bases, and 18 bases separated the two germline ends. The CDR3 DNA follows: TGTGCTAGTGGTTTGGTTCTTCAGCCCCTCCTCTCCGAGCAGTACTTC. Its translation is CASGLVLQPLLSEQYF.

This chain links TRBV27 with TRBJ2-1; TRBD2 agrees at 7 bases. CDR1 MNHEY and CDR2 SMNVEV come from the germline V gene (reference sequence). The V gene end was trimmed by 1 base and the J gene end by 7 bases; junction bases not matched to a gene: 1. The CDR3 is made up of 13 amino acids. The CDR3 DNA reads TGTGCCAGCAGTTTATTGGGGGGGAATGAGCAGTTCTTC. Protein: CASSLLGGNEQFF.